This is a list of T cell receptor beta chains from one sample in a study of metastatic and nonmetastatic thyroid tumors. TCRdb reprocessed the PCR reads using MiXCR. The sample lists around 22,000 clones; around 40% were seen once. The specimen sequenced was blood. The source is a male donor with papillary thyroid cancer or a benign thyroid nodule (not recorded which). Some clones in this sample may be carry-over from other donors' samples. CDR3s include the opening cysteine and the closing phenylalanine or tryptophan. Fields, in order: J gene, clone size, D gene, CDR3 length, V gene, CDR3 DNA, CDR3 protein. A D gene is named only where the DNA matches it firmly. Only part of the rows carry a size: once, few, many, or a class if the clone is expanded.

TRBJ2-1 | many | TRBD2 | 14 | TRBV15 | TGTGCCACCCCAAAAGCGGGAAGTGTCGATGAGCAGTTCTTC | CATPKAGSVDEQFF
TRBJ2-5 | medium-sized | TRBD1 | 16 | TRBV6-2/TRBV6-3 | TGTGCCAGCAGACCGGACAGGACCCCGACTCACGAGACCCAGTACTTC | CASRPDRTPTHETQYF
TRBJ1-6 | . | TRBD1 | 15 | TRBV30 | TGTGCCGGACAGACAGGGGGTTCCTATAATTCACCCCTCCACTTT | CAGQTGGSYNSPLHF
TRBJ2-3 | . | . | 15 | TRBV13 | TGTGCCAGCAGCTTAGACAGAAGACTCACAGATACGCAGTATTTT | CASSLDRRLTDTQYF
TRBJ1-6 | . | . | 15 | TRBV20-1 | TGCAGTGCTAGAGGGACGACAGGTTGGAATTCACCCCTCCACTTT | CSARGTTGWNSPLHF
TRBJ2-6 | many | TRBD1 | 18 | TRBV4-2 | TGTGCCAGCAGCCCACGACAGGGGAATTTGGCTGGGGCCAACGTCCTGACTTTC | CASSPRQGNLAGANVLTF
TRBJ2-7 | . | . | 13 | TRBV28 | TGTGCCAGCAGTTCCCATCAACAGGTGACGCAGTACTTC | CASSSHQQVTQYF
TRBJ1-3 | . | . | 14 | TRBV20-1 | TGCAGTGCTAGAGTGGGGGGCTCAGGAAACACCATATATTTT | CSARVGGSGNTIYF
TRBJ2-1 | . | TRBD2 | 16 | TRBV24-1 | TGTGCCACCAGTGACGGACTAGCGTCTACCTACAATGAGCAGTTCTTC | CATSDGLASTYNEQFF
TRBJ2-1 | . | . | 15 | TRBV2 | TGTGCCAGCAGTACCGAAGGACAGTTGTACAATGAGCAGTTCTTC | CASSTEGQLYNEQFF
TRBJ1-4 | few | TRBD1 | 16 | TRBV5-1 | TGCGCCAGCAGTTCATCCGGGACAGCTACTAATGAAAAACTGTTTTTT | CASSSSGTATNEKLFF
TRBJ1-3 | once | . | 12 | TRBV20-1 | TGCAGTGCTAGGGCCTCTGGAAACACCATATATTTT | CSARASGNTIYF
TRBJ1-2 | . | . | 15 | TRBV7-9 | TGTGCCAGCAGCCCTTCGGGTTTGGCTAACTATGGCTACACCTTC | CASSPSGLANYGYTF
TRBJ1-6 | . | . | 15 | TRBV5-1 | TGCGCCAGCAGCTTGGTGGGGATAATGAATTCACCCCTCCACTTT | CASSLVGIMNSPLHF
TRBJ1-4 | . | TRBD1 | 18 | TRBV7-8 | TGTGCCAGCAGCCCCAGAAGATTTGACAGGGGAGTTTTGGAAAAACTGTTTTTT | CASSPRRFDRGVLEKLFF
TRBJ1-6 | many | . | 16 | TRBV30 | TGTGCCTGGAGTGTCCCAGGGACCGTGACTCATTCACCCCTCCACTTT | CAWSVPGTVTHSPLHF
TRBJ2-7 | many | TRBD1 | 15 | TRBV7-2 | TGTGCCAGCAGCTTTAGACAGGGGGCGCGGGAAGAGCAGTACTTC | CASSFRQGAREEQYF
TRBJ1-6 | . | . | 13 | TRBV30 | TGTGCCTGGACGGGCTCCTATAATTCACCCCTCCACTTT | CAWTGSYNSPLHF
TRBJ2-1 | once | TRBD2 | 16 | TRBV11-2 | TGTGCCAGCAGCCCGTCGGGACTAGCGGGAACCAATGAGCAGTTCTTC | CASSPSGLAGTNEQFF
TRBJ2-7 | . | TRBD2 | 14 | TRBV13 | TGTGCCAGCAGCGAAAGCGGGAGTACCCACGAGCAGTACTTC | CASSESGSTHEQYF
TRBJ1-2 | medium-sized | . | 14 | TRBV11-2 | TGTGCCAGCAGCTTAGGTCCCACTAACTATGGCTACACCTTC | CASSLGPTNYGYTF
TRBJ1-2 | few | . | 15 | TRBV28 | TGTGCCAGCAGTTTGGCTGCCTTAAGGGACTATGGCTACACCTTC | CASSLAALRDYGYTF
TRBJ2-4 | many | TRBD1 | 16 | TRBV6-2/TRBV6-3 | TGTGCCAGCGGTCGACAGGGGGGACTAGCCAAAAACATTCAGTACTTC | CASGRQGGLAKNIQYF
TRBJ1-1 | . | . | 14 | TRBV7-7 | TGTGCCAGCAGCCGCTTAGGGTCAGGGAATGAAGCTTTCTTT | CASSRLGSGNEAFF
TRBJ2-2 | few | . | 14 | TRBV10-2 | TGCGCCAGCACACGGGTTCAGAACACCGGGGAGCTGTTTTTT | CASTRVQNTGELFF
TRBJ1-5 | medium-sized | . | 15 | TRBV19 | TGTGCCAGTAGTATAAATCAGCAGGTTGGTCAGCCCCAGCATTTT | CASSINQQVGQPQHF
TRBJ2-3 | . | . | 15 | TRBV4-1 | TGCGCCAGCAGCCCGGTTATGGGGGGCGCAGATACGCAGTATTTT | CASSPVMGGADTQYF
TRBJ1-6 | . | TRBD1 | 13 | TRBV7-8 | TGTGCCAGCAGGGGACAGACTAATTCACCCCTCCACTTT | CASRGQTNSPLHF
TRBJ2-1 | . | . | 16 | TRBV11-1 | TGTGCCAGCAGCTTAGCGCTCGCGCTAGCTTCCAATGAGCAGTTCTTC | CASSLALALASNEQFF
TRBJ1-1 | once | . | 11 | TRBV20-1 | TGCAGTGCTATTATTAGGTCTGAAGCTTTCTTT | CSAIIRSEAFF
TRBJ2-6 | once | . | 17 | TRBV19 | TGTGCCAGCTACCCACGCGGACAGTCTTCTGGGGCCAACGTCCTGACTTTC | CASYPRGQSSGANVLTF
TRBJ2-7 | . | . | 15 | TRBV10-2 | TGCGCCAGCAGTGAGTCGCAGTCAAGATCCTACGAGCAGTACTTC | CASSESQSRSYEQYF
TRBJ2-7 | few | . | 14 | TRBV27 | TGTGCCAGCAGTTTGGCAGACTGGTCCTACGAGCAGTACTTC | CASSLADWSYEQYF
TRBJ2-5 | many | TRBD1 | 13 | TRBV20-1 | TGCAGTGCTACACAGGGGGCGCGGGAGACCCAGTACTTC | CSATQGARETQYF
TRBJ1-4 | few | . | 14 | TRBV12-3/TRBV12-4 | TGTGCCAGCAGCCCCGGGGGTGCTAATGAAAAACTGTTTTTT | CASSPGGANEKLFF
TRBJ1-5 | many | . | 12 | TRBV5-4 | TGTGCCAGCAGCTTCTACAATCAGCCCCAGCATTTT | CASSFYNQPQHF
TRBJ1-3 | once | . | 16 | TRBV9 | TGTGCCAGCAGCGTAGTAGTCAGGGCGTACGGAAACACCATATATTTT | CASSVVVRAYGNTIYF
TRBJ1-5 | . | . | 13 | TRBV20-1 | TGCAGTGCTAGAGTGGGGAGCAATCAGCCCCAGCATTTT | CSARVGSNQPQHF
TRBJ2-7 | many | TRBD2 | 15 | TRBV18 | TGTGCCAGCTCACCACCCCCCGCGGGAGCACACGAGCAGTACTTC | CASSPPPAGAHEQYF
TRBJ2-3 | many | . | 14 | TRBV28 | TGTGCCAGCAGCCCGGCCGGAATTCGGGATACGCAGTATTTT | CASSPAGIRDTQYF
TRBJ2-7 | few | TRBD2 | 15 | TRBV28 | TGTGCCAGCAGCCACTATAGCGGGGATAACTACGAGCAGTACTTC | CASSHYSGDNYEQYF
TRBJ2-7 | medium-sized | TRBD1 | 15 | TRBV30 | TGTGCCTGGAGTGATTCGTGGACAGGGAACTACGAGCAGTACTTC | CAWSDSWTGNYEQYF
TRBJ2-2 | many | . | 12 | TRBV20-1 | TGCAGTGCTAGAGATCTGTCGGGGGAGCTGTTTTTT | CSARDLSGELFF
TRBJ1-5 | . | . | 15 | TRBV6-4 | TGTGCCAGCACGACAGGATTTAATAGCAATCAGCCCCAGCATTTT | CASTTGFNSNQPQHF
TRBJ1-6 | medium-sized | . | 14 | TRBV30 | TGTGCCTGGACTAAGGACAGCTGGACTTCACCCCTCCACTTT | CAWTKDSWTSPLHF
TRBJ2-6 | . | . | 15 | TRBV20-1 | TGCAGTGCCCTGGTGGGGGCTACTGGGGCCAACGTCCTGACTTTC | CSALVGATGANVLTF
TRBJ1-2 | few | . | 12 | TRBV12-3/TRBV12-4 | TGTGCCAGCAGTTCGCAGGTCTATGGCTACACCTTC | CASSSQVYGYTF
TRBJ1-2 | few | . | 14 | TRBV6-1 | TGTGCCAGCAGCTCAACCCCCGGGCACTATGGCTACACCTTC | CASSSTPGHYGYTF
TRBJ1-1 | . | . | 14 | TRBV18 | TGTGCCAGCTCACCTCGACAGGTAAACACTGAAGCTTTCTTT | CASSPRQVNTEAFF
TRBJ2-1 | . | TRBD1 | 16 | TRBV10-2 | TGCGCCAGCAGTGAGTCGGGACAGAGTACCTACAATGAGCAGTTCTTC | CASSESGQSTYNEQFF
TRBJ2-7 | few | . | 13 | TRBV10-3 | TGTGCCATCAGTGAGTCGGCCTCTTACGAGCAGTACTTC | CAISESASYEQYF
TRBJ2-7 | . | . | 13 | TRBV20-1 | TGCAGTGCTCCTGACAGGTATAACTACGAGCAGTACTTC | CSAPDRYNYEQYF
TRBJ2-7 | many | TRBD1 | 14 | TRBV27 | TGTGCCAGCAGTTTGACAGGGGGCGCCTACGAGCAGTACTTC | CASSLTGGAYEQYF